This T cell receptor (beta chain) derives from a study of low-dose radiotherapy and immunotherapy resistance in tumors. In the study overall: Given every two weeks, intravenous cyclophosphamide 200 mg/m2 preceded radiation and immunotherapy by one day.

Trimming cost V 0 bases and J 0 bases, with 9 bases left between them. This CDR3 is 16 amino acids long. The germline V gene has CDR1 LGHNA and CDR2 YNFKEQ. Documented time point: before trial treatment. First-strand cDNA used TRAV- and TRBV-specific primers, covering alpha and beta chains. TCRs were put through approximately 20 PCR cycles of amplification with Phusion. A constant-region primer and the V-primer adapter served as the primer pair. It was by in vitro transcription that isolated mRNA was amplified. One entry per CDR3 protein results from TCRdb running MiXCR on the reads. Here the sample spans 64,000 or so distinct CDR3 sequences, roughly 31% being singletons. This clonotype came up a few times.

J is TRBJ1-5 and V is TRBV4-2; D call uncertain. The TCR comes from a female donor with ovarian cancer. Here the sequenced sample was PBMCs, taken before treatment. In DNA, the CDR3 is TGTGCCAGCAGCCAAGATCAACGGTATAGCAATCAGCCCCAGCATTTT. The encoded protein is CASSQDQRYSNQPQHF.